These 17 T cell receptor beta chains share one sample of origin, sequenced in a study of shared clonotypes between healthy human individuals. Data came from immunoSEQ multiplex PCR; TCRdb stores just in-frame clones and leaves some out. The sample shows hundreds of thousands of clones, roughly 96% of them seen only once. Naive CD8 cells were CD45RO-negative, positively selected for CCR7, excluding terminally differentiated effector memory CD45RA+ cells. Sequencing was performed on naive CD8+ T cells sorted from blood. The source is a woman under 40 in good health.

V is TRBV28 and J is TRBJ2-1; D unresolved. The CDR3 sequence is 15 residues long. Germline V lookup: CDR1 MDHEN, CDR2 SYDVKM. Trimming cost V 2 bases and J 2 bases, with 10 bases left between them. CDR3 in amino acids: CASSLMGNAYNEQFF. The CDR3 coding sequence is TGTGCCAGCAGTTTAATGGGTAACGCCTACAATGAGCAGTTCTTC. The full variable domain, its missing parts supplied by reference TRBV28 and TRBJ2-1, is DVKVTQSSRYLVKRTGEKVFLECVQDMDHENMFWYRQDPGLGLRLIYFSYDVKMKEKGDIPEGYSVSREKKERFSLILESASTNQTSMYLCASSLMGNAYNEQFFGPGTRLTVL.

The chain employs TRBV27 and TRBJ2-1; D gene unclear. The CDR3 consists of 15 residues. Germline-derived CDR1 and CDR2 are MNHEY and SMNVEV (reference sequence). V lost 2 bases and J 2 bases, leaving 10 bases between the germline ends. DNA for the CDR3: TGTGCCAGCAGTTTACGGCACCCGACCTACAATGAGCAGTTCTTC. Translating it yields CASSLRHPTYNEQFF.

The chain employs TRBV6-4 and TRBJ1-1, with D uncertain. The V and J ends lost 10 bases and 7 bases respectively, with 10 bases between them. CDR1 MRHNA and CDR2 SNTAGT come from the germline V gene. The CDR3 totals 10 residues. The CDR3 is CATRIFEAFF. The CDR3 DNA reads as TGTGCCACCAGAATTTTTGAAGCTTTCTTT.

The CDR3 here is CASAAQGLTGELFF. DNA for the CDR3: TGCGCCAGCGCGGCACAGGGCTTAACCGGGGAGCTGTTTTTT. The genes are TRBV5-1 and TRBJ2-2, with D possibly matching TRBD1 (6 bases). The CDR3 length is 14 residues. The germline V gene has CDR1 SGHRS and CDR2 YFSETQ. Trimming removed 7 bases from V and 5 bases from J, with 15 bases in between. Complete variable domain (other parts from reference TRBV5-1 and TRBJ2-2): KAGVTQTPRYLIKTRGQQVTLSCSPISGHRSVSWYQQTPGQGLQFLFEYFSETQRNKGNFPGRFSGRQFSNSRSEMNVSTLELGDSALYLCASAAQGLTGELFFGEGSRLTVL.

V gene TRBV6-5 combines with J gene TRBJ2-7; D is perhaps TRBD1 (6 bases). V was pared by 5 bases and J by 7 bases, with 12 bases between. Germline CDR1 reads MNHEY; CDR2 reads SVGAGI. The CDR3 consists of 12 residues. CDR3 residues: CASSLGGQEQYF. CDR3 coding DNA: TGTGCCAGCAGTCTAGGCGGACAGGAGCAGTACTTC.

The CDR3 region is CASSYLAGRSYNEQFF. CDR3 coding DNA: TGTGCCAGCAGTTACCTAGCGGGACGCTCCTACAATGAGCAGTTCTTC. J is TRBJ2-1 and V is TRBV6-7, with 9 bases matching TRBD2. TRBV6-7 is filed as an ORF, its function uncertain. Trimming took 2 bases from V and 0 from J; bases not matched to a gene: 2. The CDR3 extends over 16 amino acids.

The genes are TRBV7-9 and TRBJ2-5, with D possibly TRBD1 on 5 matching bases. V gave up 4 bases and J gave up 1 base, with 13 bases separating them. CDR3 size: 15 residues. Germline V gene data show CDR1 as SEHNR and CDR2 as FQNEAQ (reference sequence). The CDR3 is CASSSPGHPQETQYF. Written as DNA, the CDR3 is TGTGCCAGCAGCTCACCCGGACACCCCCAAGAGACCCAGTACTTC.

The chain joins TRBV7-9 to TRBJ2-1; D ambiguous. The CDR3 runs 14 residues. V gave up 2 bases and J gave up 4 bases, with 9 bases separating them. The germline CDR1 and CDR2 sequences are SEHNR and FQNEAQ (reference sequence). The CDR3 nucleotides are TGTGCCAGCAGCTTAAAGGACCATTACAATGAGCAGTTCTTC. This gives the protein CASSLKDHYNEQFF.

The chain has TRBV7-9 and TRBJ1-1, with D possibly matching TRBD1 (6 bases). The CDR3 spans 15 residues. The germline V gene encodes CDR1 SEHNR and CDR2 FQNEAQ (reference sequence). The ends were cut back, 5 bases at V and 6 bases at J, with 19 bases in the middle. For the CDR3, the DNA is TGTGCCAGCAGCCCGCTACAGGGAGCGGGCGCTGAAGCTTTCTTT. It encodes CASSPLQGAGAEAFF.

The chain carries TRBV28 and TRBJ2-2; D unclear. From germline, CDR1 is MDHEN and CDR2 SYDVKM. The CDR3 is 12 amino acids. V shed 7 bases and J shed 5 bases, with 8 bases lying between them. In DNA form, the CDR3 reads TGTGCCAGCAATATCTGGACCGGGGAGCTGTTTTTT. As protein: CASNIWTGELFF.

This clone was counted a single time. The genes are TRBV11-2 and TRBJ2-7, with D unresolved. The CDR3 has 11 residues. V was shortened by 4 bases and J by 6 bases, with 7 bases between the two germline ends. From germline, CDR1 is SGHAT and CDR2 FQNNGV. CDR3 residues: CASSSSPEQYF. The CDR3 coding sequence is TGTGCCAGCAGCTCTAGTCCCGAGCAGTACTTC.

The chain employs TRBV27 and TRBJ2-3, with D perhaps assigned TRBD1 or TRBD2 (5 bases each). CDR3 length: 21 amino acids. Per germline, CDR1 MNHEY and CDR2 SMNVEV (reference sequence). V gave up 6 bases and J gave up 0 bases, with 31 bases separating them. The CDR3 DNA sequence: TGTGCCAGCAGATTGGCTCCCCGGGGCGAGGGTGGGATGCATAGCACAGATACGCAGTATTTT. Protein product: CASRLAPRGEGGMHSTDTQYF.

The chain joins TRBV19 to TRBJ2-5, with TRBD1 matching 9 bases. V gave up 5 bases and J gave up 7 bases; unmatched junction bases: 14. Germline V gene sequence: CDR1 LNHDA, CDR2 SQIVND (reference sequence). This CDR3 has 16 amino acids. CDR3 sequence: CASSAGQGEEYGTQYF. CDR3 in DNA: TGTGCCAGTAGTGCGGGACAGGGTGAGGAATATGGGACCCAGTACTTC.

The chain couples TRBV5-6 to TRBJ1-2, with TRBD1 matching 9 bases. Germline CDR1 reads SGHDT; CDR2 reads YYEEEE. Trimming cost V 0 bases and J 4 bases; bases outside gene matches: 7. The CDR3 runs to 16 residues. The CDR3 DNA reads as TGTGCCAGCAGCTTGGCTACAGGGGGCGGAAGCTATGGCTACACCTTC. As protein: CASSLATGGGSYGYTF.

With respect to this clone: Other DNA sequences in this sample translate to the same CDR3. V gene TRBV6-5 combines with J gene TRBJ2-7, with unresolved D. This CDR3 has 14 amino acids. Trimming removed 2 bases at V and 3 bases at J, with 11 bases between. Germline CDR1 is MNHEY and CDR2 is SVGAGI. DNA for the CDR3: TGTGCCAGCAGTTACCGCGGACCGGGCTACGAGCAGTACTTC. As protein: CASSYRGPGYEQYF.

This chain links TRBV6-5 with TRBJ2-1; no reliable D call. Germline V gives CDR1 MNHEY, CDR2 SVGAGI. The V end was cut by 4 bases, the J end by 2 bases, with 15 bases between. This CDR3 is 16 amino acids long. Written as DNA, the CDR3 is TGTGCCAGCAGTTTAAGTTTCGCGGATACCTACAATGAGCAGTTCTTC. Translation gives CASSLSFADTYNEQFF.

The chain couples TRBV10-3 to TRBJ1-2; D is undetermined. Trimming stripped 0 bases from V and 7 bases from J, with 12 bases between. From germline, CDR1 is ENHRY and CDR2 SYGVKD. The CDR3 length is 14 residues. The CDR3 sequence is CAISESLGYTGYTF. The CDR3 DNA follows: TGTGCCATCAGTGAGTCGCTGGGATACACTGGCTACACCTTC.